This entry is about one T cell receptor (beta chain). Its target antigen remains unknown. Base qualities are not at hand, and no much larger clone is one base apart. This entry is derived from a study of blood T cell repertoires in COVID-19 (dated by TCRdb to 2018 to 2021). Turning to the overall study: Samples covering the acute and convalescent phases of COVID-19 were provided by collaborators in the United States, Italy and Spain. The material from the prospective study consisted of cDNA or gDNA derived from T cells, B-cell-depleted T cells, or PBMCs. Subjects who had been exposed to COVID-19, were actively infected with it, or had recovered from it provided the deeply sampled blood TCRbeta repertoires that made up the dataset. The repertoires were released in a freely available public database intended as a resource for research on the immune response to SARS-CoV-2. Samples were obtained from the ongoing ImmuneRACE study (first 160 participants) and from 950 to 1,500 subjects provided by 6 global collaborators. Sample metadata almost always included a de-identified subject ID, COVID-19 status, age in years and sex. Where available, HLA class I and class II types were taken from metadata supplied by the sample provider and were not determined by assay-based typing. The research as a whole found: The amount of clinical and demographic metadata varied by source and participant and was provided uncurated.

According to the germline V gene, CDR1 reads SGHTA and CDR2 reads FQGNSA. The CDR3 measures 13 amino acids from cysteine to phenylalanine. The retained sequence is limited to the CDR3, 39 bases, with the frame set at the first base. V is reduced by 3 bases and J by 4 bases, leaving a spacing of 9 bases between them. The immunoSEQ Assay, a bias-controlled multiplex PCR, was used to amplify TCRbeta CDR3 regions from genomic DNA. From the authors' description of their analysis: The number of nucleated cells in each sample was estimated by amplification of reference gene primers within the assay. Sequence reads were collapsed and filtered to measure the absolute abundance of every unique TCRbeta CDR3 rearrangement. For each sample, productive Simpson clonality was calculated by taking the square root of Simpson's diversity index across productive rearrangements. TCRdb stores this immuneACCESS table with in-frame sequences only. Part of the clones is absent; in the studies checked, under half of the shortfall reflects unresolved V genes, and no reason is known for the rest. V, J and clone size were drawn from that table, and D and trimming were deduced from the DNA. The table for this sample lists about 300,000 clones; 70% to 90% of them were counted only once. The leading ten clones occupy approximately 5% of the sample.

Participants in the prospective study were aged roughly 18 to 100 years, lived in more than 20 United States geographic areas, and enrolled through a virtual design. In the prospective study, cohorts were assigned on the basis of participant-reported clinical history obtained from a screening survey and a study questionnaire. ImmuneRACE Cohort 3 recovered participants were defined by two consecutive negative NP/OP PCR tests, healthcare professional clearance, or symptom resolution. In the prospective study, mobile phlebotomists collected whole blood, serum and a nasopharyngeal or oropharyngeal swab from each participant. Prospective study participants could optionally give additional blood draws and questionnaires over an approximately two-month period. Prospective study blood samples were shipped either frozen or at room temperature before DNA extraction.

Sequenced sample: PBMCs or T cells enriched from blood (not recorded which). This receptor was obtained from a woman under 40 who had recovered from COVID-19. Recombination connected TRBV7-2 to TRBJ1-2; 5 matching bases give a weak D call of TRBD1. The CDR3: CASSFWGSYGYTF. The nucleotides read TGTGCCAGCAGCTTCTGGGGCTCCTATGGCTACACCTTC.